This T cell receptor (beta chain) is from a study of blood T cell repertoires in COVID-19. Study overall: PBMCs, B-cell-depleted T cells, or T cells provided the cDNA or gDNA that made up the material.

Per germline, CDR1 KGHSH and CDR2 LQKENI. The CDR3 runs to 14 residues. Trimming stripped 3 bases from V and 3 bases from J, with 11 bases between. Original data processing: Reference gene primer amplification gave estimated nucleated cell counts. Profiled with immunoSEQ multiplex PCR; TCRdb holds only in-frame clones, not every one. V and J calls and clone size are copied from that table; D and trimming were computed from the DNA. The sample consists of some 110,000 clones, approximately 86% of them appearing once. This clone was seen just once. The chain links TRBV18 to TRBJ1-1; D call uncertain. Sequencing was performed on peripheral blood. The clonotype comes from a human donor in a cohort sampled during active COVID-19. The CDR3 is CASSPRGGDTEAFF. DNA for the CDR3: TGTGCCAGCTCACCCCGGGGAGGCGACACTGAAGCTTTCTTT.